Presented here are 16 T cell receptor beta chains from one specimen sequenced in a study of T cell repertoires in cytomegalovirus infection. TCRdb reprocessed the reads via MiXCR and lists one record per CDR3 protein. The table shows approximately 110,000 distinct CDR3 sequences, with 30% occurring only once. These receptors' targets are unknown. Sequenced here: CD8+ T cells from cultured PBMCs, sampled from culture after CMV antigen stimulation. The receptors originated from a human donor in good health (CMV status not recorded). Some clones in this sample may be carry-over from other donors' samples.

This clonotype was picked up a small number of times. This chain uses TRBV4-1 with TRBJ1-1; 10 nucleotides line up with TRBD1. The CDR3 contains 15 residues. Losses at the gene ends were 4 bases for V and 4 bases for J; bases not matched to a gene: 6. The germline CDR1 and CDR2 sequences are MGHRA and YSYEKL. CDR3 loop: CASSRDRGEGTEAFF. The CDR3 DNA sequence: TGCGCCAGCAGCCGGGACAGGGGAGAGGGCACTGAAGCTTTCTTT.

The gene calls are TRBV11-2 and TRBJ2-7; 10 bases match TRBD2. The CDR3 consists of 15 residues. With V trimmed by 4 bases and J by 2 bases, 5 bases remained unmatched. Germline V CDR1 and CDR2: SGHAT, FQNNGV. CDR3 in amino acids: CASSSGTSETYEQYF. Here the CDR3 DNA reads TGTGCCAGCAGCTCCGGGACTAGCGAGACCTACGAGCAGTACTTC.

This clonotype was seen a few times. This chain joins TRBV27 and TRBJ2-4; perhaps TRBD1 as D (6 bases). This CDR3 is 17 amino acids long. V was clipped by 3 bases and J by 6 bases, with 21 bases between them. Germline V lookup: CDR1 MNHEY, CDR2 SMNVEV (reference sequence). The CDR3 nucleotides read TGTGCCAGCAGTTTTCTTAGCTGGGGGAGAGGGGGAAACATTCAGTACTTC. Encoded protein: CASSFLSWGRGGNIQYF.

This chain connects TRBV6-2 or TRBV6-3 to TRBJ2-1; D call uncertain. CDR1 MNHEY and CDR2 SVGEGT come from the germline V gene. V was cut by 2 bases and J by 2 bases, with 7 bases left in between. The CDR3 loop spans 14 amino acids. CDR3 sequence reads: CASSYILTYNEQFF. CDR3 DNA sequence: TGTGCCAGCAGTTACATTTTGACCTACAATGAGCAGTTCTTC.

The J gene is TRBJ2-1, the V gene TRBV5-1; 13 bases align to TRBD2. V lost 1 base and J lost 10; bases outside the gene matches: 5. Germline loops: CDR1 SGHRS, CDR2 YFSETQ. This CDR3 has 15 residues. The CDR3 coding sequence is TGCGCCAGCAGCTTGTCACTAGCGGGGGGGCCCGAGCAGTTCTTC. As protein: CASSLSLAGGPEQFF.

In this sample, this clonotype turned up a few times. This CDR3 reads CASSDTGGGSGANVLTF. Written as DNA, the CDR3 is TGTGCCAGCAGTGACACAGGGGGGGGCTCTGGGGCCAACGTCCTGACTTTC. The chain is built from TRBV6-4 and TRBJ2-6, with a weak D call TRBD1 (8 bases). Between the trimmed V and J ends, which lost 2 bases and 0 bases, there was a span of 11 bases. The CDR3 totals 17 residues. Germline V gene data show CDR1 as MRHNA and CDR2 as SNTAGT.

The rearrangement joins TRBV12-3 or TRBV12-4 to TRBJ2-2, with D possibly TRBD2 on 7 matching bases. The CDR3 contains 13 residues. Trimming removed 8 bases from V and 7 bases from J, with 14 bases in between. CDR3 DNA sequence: TGTGCCAGCCTGGGGGGGCCTAACGGGGAGCTGTTTTTT. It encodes CASLGGPNGELFF.

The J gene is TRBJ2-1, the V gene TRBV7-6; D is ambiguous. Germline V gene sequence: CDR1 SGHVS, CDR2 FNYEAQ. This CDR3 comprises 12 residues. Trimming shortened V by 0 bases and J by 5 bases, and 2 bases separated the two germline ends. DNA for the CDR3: TGTGCCAGCAGCTTAGCGAACAATGAGCAGTTCTTC. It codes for CASSLANNEQFF.

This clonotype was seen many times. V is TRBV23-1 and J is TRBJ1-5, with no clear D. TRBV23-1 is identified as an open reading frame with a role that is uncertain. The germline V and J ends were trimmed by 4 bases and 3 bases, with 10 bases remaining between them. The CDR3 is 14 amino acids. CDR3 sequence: CASSPSVINQPQHF. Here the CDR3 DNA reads TGCGCCAGCAGTCCTTCCGTAATCAATCAGCCCCAGCATTTT.

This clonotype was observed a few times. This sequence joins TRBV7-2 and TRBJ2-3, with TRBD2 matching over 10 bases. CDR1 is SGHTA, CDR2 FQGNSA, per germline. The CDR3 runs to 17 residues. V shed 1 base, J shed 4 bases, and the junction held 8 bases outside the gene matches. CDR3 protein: CASSLVPAGGPPDTQYF. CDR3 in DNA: TGTGCCAGCAGCTTAGTTCCAGCGGGGGGGCCACCAGATACGCAGTATTTT.

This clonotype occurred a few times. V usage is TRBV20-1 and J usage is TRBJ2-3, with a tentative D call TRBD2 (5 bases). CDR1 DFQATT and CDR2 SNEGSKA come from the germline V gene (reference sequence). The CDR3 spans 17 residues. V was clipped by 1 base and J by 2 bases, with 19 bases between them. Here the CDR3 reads CSARGFVEAGNTDTQYF. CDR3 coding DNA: TGCAGTGCTAGAGGGTTCGTGGAAGCCGGGAACACAGATACGCAGTATTTT.

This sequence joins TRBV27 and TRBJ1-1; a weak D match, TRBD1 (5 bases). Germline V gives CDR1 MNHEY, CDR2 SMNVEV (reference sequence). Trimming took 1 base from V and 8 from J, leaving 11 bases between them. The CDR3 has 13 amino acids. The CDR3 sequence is CASSLFGGAEAFF. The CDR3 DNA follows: TGTGCCAGCAGTTTATTTGGGGGAGCGGAAGCTTTCTTT.

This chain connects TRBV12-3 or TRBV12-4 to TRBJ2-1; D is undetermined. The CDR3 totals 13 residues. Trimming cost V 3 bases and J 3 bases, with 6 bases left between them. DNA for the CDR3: TGTGCCAGCAGTTTTGAGATCTACAATGAGCAGTTCTTC. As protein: CASSFEIYNEQFF.

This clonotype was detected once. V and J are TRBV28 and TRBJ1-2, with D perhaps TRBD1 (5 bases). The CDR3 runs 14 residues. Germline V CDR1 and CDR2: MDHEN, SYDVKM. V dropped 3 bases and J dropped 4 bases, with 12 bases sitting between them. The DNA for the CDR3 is TGTGCCAGCAGTTTGAGGGGCCGGAGCTATGGCTACACCTTC. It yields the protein CASSLRGRSYGYTF.

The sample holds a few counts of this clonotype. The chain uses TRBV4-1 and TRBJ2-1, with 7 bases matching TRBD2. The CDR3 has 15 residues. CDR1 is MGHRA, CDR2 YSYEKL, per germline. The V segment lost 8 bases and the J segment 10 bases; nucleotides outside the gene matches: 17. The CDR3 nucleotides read TGCGCCAGCGGCGCCCCTTCAGGGAGGGTCTGGGAGCAGTTCTTC. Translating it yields CASGAPSGRVWEQFF.

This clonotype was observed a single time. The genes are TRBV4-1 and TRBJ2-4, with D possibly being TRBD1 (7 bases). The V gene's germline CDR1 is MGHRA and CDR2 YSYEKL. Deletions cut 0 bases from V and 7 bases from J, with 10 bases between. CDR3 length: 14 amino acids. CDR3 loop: CASSQDAGGNIQYF. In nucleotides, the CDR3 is TGCGCCAGCAGCCAAGATGCAGGGGGGAACATTCAGTACTTC.